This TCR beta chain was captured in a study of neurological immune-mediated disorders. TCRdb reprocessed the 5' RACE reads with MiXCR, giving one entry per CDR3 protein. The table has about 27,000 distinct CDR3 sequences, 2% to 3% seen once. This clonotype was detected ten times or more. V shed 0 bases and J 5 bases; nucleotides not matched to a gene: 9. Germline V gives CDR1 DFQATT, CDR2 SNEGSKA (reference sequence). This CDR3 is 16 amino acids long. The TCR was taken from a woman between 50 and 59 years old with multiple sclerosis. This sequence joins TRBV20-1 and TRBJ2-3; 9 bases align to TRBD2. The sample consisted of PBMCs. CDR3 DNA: TGCAGTGCTAGAGATTGGGCTAGCGGGAATAAAGATACGCAGTATTTT. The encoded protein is CSARDWASGNKDTQYF.